By sample fraction, the clone carrying this T cell receptor (beta chain) is large. The sample carries other DNA sequences with the same CDR3. This entry belongs to a study of chemoradiotherapy in HPV16-positive cancers. TCRdb's copy holds only in-frame clones and misses some; the assay was immunoSEQ multiplex PCR. In the table there are several thousand clones, around nine tenths of which are singletons. The CDR3 contains 9 residues. Trimming took 4 bases from V and 7 from J, leaving 2 bases between them. The V gene's germline CDR1 is MNHNS and CDR2 SASEGT. The specimen comprised blood, sampled from a patient who underwent chemoradiotherapy. This sequence joins TRBV6-1 and TRBJ2-7; D gene ambiguous. This receptor was obtained from a human donor with HPV-associated anogenital cancer. For the CDR3, the DNA is TGTGCCAGCAGTGTTGAGCAGTACTTC. Amino acid sequence: CASSVEQYF.